This T cell receptor (beta chain) was profiled in a study of cytomegalovirus exposure and HLA in healthy donors. Researchers ran the PCR with 60 Vbeta and 13 Jbeta primers. Sequencing used immunoSEQ multiplex PCR; TCRdb keeps in-frame clones, though not all of them. The sample has 90,000 to 100,000 clones; roughly 67% are singletons. The germline gives CDR1 SQVTM, CDR2 ANQGSEA. The CDR3 spans 15 residues. V shed 0 bases, J shed 13 bases, and the junction held 12 bases outside the gene matches. The chain is built from TRBV29-1 and TRBJ2-2; 9 positions match TRBD2. Sequenced input: PBMCs. The sequence derives from a boy aged 5-17 years in good health and CMV-seropositive. The DNA for the CDR3 is TGCAGCGTTGAAGAGCGTCTAGCGGGGAGGGGCGTGCTGTTTTTT. Translating gives CSVEERLAGRGVLFF.